Below are 7 T cell receptor beta chains sequenced from a single sample in a study of CD8 T cells in Susac syndrome. After extraction with the RNeasy kit, about 0.45 to 1 ug of the RNA was reverse transcribed using random hexamers. MiXCR, applied by TCRdb to the immunoSEQ multiplex PCR reads, yields one record per CDR3 protein. The top ten clones hold 0.099% of a sample with some 170,000 distinct CDR3 sequences, 85% to 95% of them seen once. Sequencing was carried out using CD4+ T cells from PBMCs. Every receptor here comes from a human donor with Susac syndrome.

The chain links TRBV5-6 to TRBJ1-1; 10 bases agree with TRBD1. V shed 4 bases, J shed 3 bases, and the junction held 9 bases outside the gene matches. Germline CDR1 reads SGHDT; CDR2 reads YYEEEE. The CDR3 spans 16 residues. As DNA, the CDR3 is TGTGCCAGCAGCCTGACAGGGGGCGCCGTTTACACTGAAGCTTTCTTT. It specifies CASSLTGGAVYTEAFF.

The chain recombines TRBV3-1 with TRBJ1-1, with 8 bases aligning to TRBD1. Germline CDR1 is LGHDT and CDR2 is YNNKEL (reference sequence). The CDR3 spans 14 residues. J was trimmed by 7 bases and V by 4 bases; bases with no gene match: 8. The chain's CDR3 is CASSLSGQGGEAFF. The CDR3, as DNA: TGTGCCAGCAGCCTGAGCGGACAGGGTGGTGAAGCTTTCTTT.

This chain uses TRBV7-2 with TRBJ2-3, with D hard to call. The CDR3 covers 13 residues. In germline, CDR1 is SGHTA, CDR2 FQGNSA. V lost 2 bases, J lost 4 bases, and 7 bases lay in between. Here the CDR3 DNA reads TGTGCCAGCAGCTTATTTTCCGCAGATACGCAGTATTTT. Its protein is CASSLFSADTQYF.

Written as DNA, the CDR3 is TGCGCCAGCAGCCAAGGTGGTAGCGGGCAAGAGACCCAGTACTTC. It codes for CASSQGGSGQETQYF. This chain joins TRBV4-3 and TRBJ2-5, with TRBD2 matching 7 bases. Per germline, CDR1 LGHNA and CDR2 YSLEER. V lost 1 base to trimming and J lost 2 bases; unmatched junction nucleotides: 4. This CDR3 region has 15 residues.

The chain couples TRBV18 to TRBJ2-7, with no clear D. Trimming removed 3 bases from V and 1 base from J, with 7 bases in between. The germline CDR1 and CDR2 sequences are KGHSH and LQKENI. There are 13 residues in the CDR3. The CDR3 is CASSPDPSYEQYF. CDR3 DNA: TGTGCCAGCTCACCGGACCCTTCCTACGAGCAGTACTTC.

In this sample, this clonotype turned up a few times. V is TRBV6-2 or TRBV6-3 and J is TRBJ1-3; possible D gene TRBD1, 5 bases. Germline CDR1 and CDR2: MNHEY and SVGEGT. This CDR3 region has 16 residues. The V and J ends lost 4 bases and 4 bases respectively, with 17 bases between them. In DNA, the CDR3 is TGTGCCAGCAGTTTGGGGCGCCTCGCAGGCGGAAACACCATATATTTT. Translating gives CASSLGRLAGGNTIYF.

This clonotype was seen only once. The DNA for the CDR3 is TGTGCCAGCAGTGAACAGGGTCTCTATGGCTACACCTTC. Residues: CASSEQGLYGYTF. The rearrangement uses TRBV12-3 or TRBV12-4 and TRBJ1-2, with a possible D match to TRBD1 (6 bases). Deletions cut 5 bases from V and 4 bases from J, with 11 bases between. The CDR3 is 13 residues long.